This paragraph covers one T cell receptor beta chain sequence. This receptor's antigen is unknown. Each CD8+ T cell subset was flow-sorted in triplicate, with fewer than 350,000 cells per subset placed directly into RLT lysis buffer. To exclude memory contaminants, naive CD8+ T cells were stringently defined as CD45RO-CCR7+CD27+CD95-. Peripheral blood mononuclear cells were isolated from buffy coats by standard density gradient centrifugation. A FACSAria III was used to flow-sort naive CD8+ T cells into CXCR3-negative and CXCR3-positive populations. Total RNA was extracted from sorted cells using an RNeasy Mini Kit. The sample comes from a study of CXCR3-negative and CXCR3-positive naive CD8 T cells (dated by TCRdb to the late 2010s). With respect to the entire study: About 150 million TRB reads were obtained in total, roughly 1.5 +/- 0.3 million reads per library. The diversity and physicochemical repertoire analyses included under 12 donors pooled from two independent experiments. For the TRBV-TRBJ cluster analysis, the naive subsets came from 5 or 6 donors, while the memory cells came from 3 donors. What the study reported, not specific to this receptor: TRBV-TRBJ usage was similar between naive CXCR3-negative and CXCR3-positive cells from the same donor, while memory cells showed distinct patterns. CXCR3 expression partially decreased after cryopreservation, so most assays used freshly isolated PBMCs. Compared with CXCR3-negative naive cells, CXCR3-positive naive cells had TRB CDR3s with higher hydrophobicity (lower Kidera factor 4), lower energy, and higher strength and volume indices. Surface CD5, linked to self-reactivity in mice, was comparable between naive subsets; TCR interaction strength was therefore also inferred from TRB CDR3 physicochemical properties. Repertoire diversity was comparably high in both naive subsets but much lower in memory CD8+ T cells.

Sequencing took place on a NextSeq 550. The Human TCR Profiling Kit (MiLaboratory) was used to prepare UMI-labeled 5' RACE TRB cDNA libraries. The full amount of extracted RNA was used for cDNA synthesis, and the full amount of resulting cDNA was used for PCR amplification. Libraries were prepared in parallel using an identical number of PCR cycles. The paper's data handling went like this. MIGEC and MiXCR extracted about 54,000 +/- 9,700 unique UMI-labeled TRB cDNA molecules per library, requiring at least two reads per UMI. Each library averaged 40,000 +/- 10,000 functional in-frame TRB CDR3 nucleotide clonotypes without stop codons. After downsampling to 5000 UMI-labeled TRB molecules per sample, diversity metrics such as normalized Shannon-Wiener and Chao1 were calculated in VDJtools. VDJtools computed clonotype-size-weighted physicochemical properties of the central five CDR3 residues: interaction energy, strength, volume and Kidera factor 4. Once TCRdb had reprocessed the reads, it stored one entry per CDR3 protein sequence and supplied no DNA. Here the V and J calls rest on TCRdb's processing, not on the authors' analysis. This sample's table lists under 75,000 distinct CDR3 sequences. The ten largest clones take up about 0.78% of the sample.

The sample consisted of naive CXCR3+ CD8+ T cells from blood. Taken with the paper, the label for cell subset or site translates to: CD45RO-CCR7+CD27+CD95- naive CD8+ T cells expressing CXCR3 (TNR3+). The TCR sequence derives from a human donor in good health. Some clones in this sample may be carry-over from other donors' samples.

The encoded CDR3 is CSARELDEAGLYEQYF. The chain employs TRBV20-1 and TRBJ2-7. From the cysteine up to the phenylalanine, the CDR3 has a length of 16 residues. The nucleotide record is missing. CDR1 and CDR2, per the germline V gene (reference sequence), are DFQATT and SNEGSKA.